This TCR beta chain is from a study of T-cell memory formation after mild COVID-19 (TCRdb year 2021). For context, the study as a whole: TCR sequence clusters from the two donors were found to be largely donor specific. The cohort comprised two young, previously healthy adult volunteers, one female and one male. In two donors, T-cell clones that expanded and contracted after mild COVID-19 were followed by sequencing TCRalpha and TCRbeta repertoires longitudinally. Broad study findings and their caveats: Clones contracting from day 15 to 85 had balanced CD4/CD8 phenotypes, while a second wave expanding from day 15 to 37 was biased towards CD4+. The second-wave clones that peaked on day 37 were not confirmed to be SARS-CoV-2 specific. Only a couple of mild cases were covered in the study, and larger cohorts including severe cases with pre-infection samples were considered necessary. Contracting CD4+ clones turned up mainly in the CM and EM memory subsets, whereas EMRA was where CD8+ clones were enriched. Some responding clones were detected in pre-infection memory, which suggested that pre-existing cross-reactive memory T cells had joined the SARS-CoV-2 response.

As regards this clonotype: There is no known antigen for this receptor. Base qualities are not recorded, but no much larger clone differs from it by a single base.

Ficoll-Paque density gradient centrifugation was the method used to isolate PBMCs. Per the germline V gene (reference sequence), SEHNR is the CDR1 and FQNEAQ is the CDR2. There are 15 amino acids in the CDR3, from cysteine to phenylalanine inclusive. The CDR3 DNA has 45 bases and is translated from base 1. Trimming takes 1 base from V and 7 bases from J, and the germline ends sit 17 bases apart. The sample was run on an Illumina NovaSeq 6000. cDNA libraries for TCRalpha and TCRbeta were prepared by 5'RACE using constant-segment primers, with sample barcodes and unique molecular identifiers added. Trizol reagent was used to extract RNA from every sample. Library amplification was performed in two PCR steps, and a second sample barcode and Illumina TruSeq adapters were introduced in the second step. Sequencing of the libraries was done on an Illumina NovaSeq, producing 2 x 150 bp paired-end reads. The original methods were these. Reads were demultiplexed and collapsed into UMI-guided consensus sequences with migec v1.2.7. With mixcr v2.1.11, UMI consensuses were aligned to TRA and TRB V and J templates and assembled into clonotypes. Expanded or contracted clonotypes were those called significant by both edgeR and NoisET, with noise models trained on biological replicates. For edgeR calls, the cutoffs were a false discovery rate-adjusted p below 0.01 and a log2 fold-change threshold of 1. PCA with hierarchical clustering of max-normalized trajectories of the 1000 most abundant clonotypes was used as exploratory dynamics analysis. The CD4 or CD8 phenotype of responding clones was assigned using the separately sequenced CD4+ and CD8+ repertoires. The raw public reads went through TCRdb reprocessing: fastp at Q25, MiXCR clone calling, in-frame beta chains kept. A single entry per CDR3 protein holds the most common genes and DNA from its merged rows. What appears here as the V and J calls and clone size reflects TCRdb's work, not the paper's. For this sample the table gives roughly 130,000 distinct CDR3 sequences, of which roughly 6% were detected only once. Jointly, the top ten make up 2% to 2.5% of the sample.

The clonotype comes from an adult woman who had mild COVID-19 (a few samples of this study predate the infection). The sample titles of this study are shuffled in the database, so cell type and time point are left out; the donor was told from shared clones. Sequencing was carried out using PBMCs or a T cell subset sorted from them (not recorded which). The sequence is built from TRBV7-9 and TRBJ2-7; TRBD1 is perhaps the D gene, given 5 matching bases. The nucleotides read TGTGCCAGCAGCTTAGGACAGACACGATTGGGAGAGCAGTACTTC. This is translated as CASSLGQTRLGEQYF.